The 5 T cell receptor beta chains reported below all come from one sample, sequenced in a study of shared clonotypes between healthy human individuals. The method was immunoSEQ multiplex PCR; TCRdb's version includes in-frame clones alone and lacks a portion of them. The sample has about 450,000 clones; 79% are singletons. Input material: PBMCs. These receptors all come from a woman aged 35 to 49 in good health. Some clones in this sample may be carry-over from other donors' samples.

V usage is TRBV18 and J usage is TRBJ2-1, with 15 bases identical to TRBD2. The CDR3 is 16 residues long. Germline V gene lookup returns CDR1 KGHSH and CDR2 LQKENI. V gave up 1 base and J gave up 8 bases; unmatched junction bases: 3. CDR3 sequence (DNA): TGTGCCAGCTCACCACGGGGACTAGCGGGAGGCGATGAGCAGTTCTTC. It is translated as CASSPRGLAGGDEQFF.

This sequence joins TRBV5-1 and TRBJ2-1; TRBD2 agrees at 13 bases. From germline, CDR1 is SGHRS and CDR2 YFSETQ. This CDR3 region has 14 residues. Trimming at V came to 2 bases and at J to 10 bases, leaving 3 bases not matched to a gene. The CDR3 region is CASSLTSGRAEQFF. DNA of the CDR3: TGCGCCAGCAGCTTAACTAGCGGGAGGGCCGAGCAGTTCTTC.

The J gene is TRBJ1-2, the V gene TRBV5-4, with 7 bases lining up with TRBD1. The V gene end was trimmed by 0 bases and the J gene end by 4 bases; junction bases not matched to a gene: 6. This CDR3 comprises 15 residues. CDR1 SGHNT and CDR2 YYREEE come from the germline V gene (reference sequence). The CDR3 DNA sequence: TGTGCCAGCAGCTTGGCCCAGGGGGAGGGCTATGGCTACACCTTC. It yields the protein CASSLAQGEGYGYTF.

The rearrangement joins TRBV9 to TRBJ1-1, with D unclear. Trimming removed 0 bases from V and 0 bases from J, with 12 bases in between. The CDR3 spans 16 residues. CDR1 SGDLS and CDR2 YYNGEE come from the germline V gene. The CDR3, as DNA: TGTGCCAGCAGCGTAGTCCGGGGTAGACTGAACACTGAAGCTTTCTTT. The encoded protein is CASSVVRGRLNTEAFF.

This clone was detected only once. This chain joins TRBV27 and TRBJ2-1, with 8 bases identical to TRBD2. Germline CDR1 reads MNHEY; CDR2 reads SMNVEV (reference sequence). CDR3 length: 13 amino acids. After removal of 10 bases from V and 4 bases from J, the junction contained 6 bases not matched to a gene. The CDR3 region has the DNA TGTGCCACAGCTAGCGGGCAATACAATGAGCAGTTCTTC. This translates into CATASGQYNEQFF.